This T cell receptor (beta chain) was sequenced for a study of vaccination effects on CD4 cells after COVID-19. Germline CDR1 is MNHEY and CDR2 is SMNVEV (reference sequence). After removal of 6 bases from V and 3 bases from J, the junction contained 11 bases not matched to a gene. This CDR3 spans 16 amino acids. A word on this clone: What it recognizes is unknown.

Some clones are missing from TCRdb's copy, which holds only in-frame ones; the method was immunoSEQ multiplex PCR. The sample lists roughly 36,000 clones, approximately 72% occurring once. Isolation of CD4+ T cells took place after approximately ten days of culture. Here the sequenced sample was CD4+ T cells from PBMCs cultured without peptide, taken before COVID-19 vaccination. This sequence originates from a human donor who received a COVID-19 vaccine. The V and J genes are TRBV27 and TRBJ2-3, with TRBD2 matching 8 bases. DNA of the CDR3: TGTGCCAGCAGCCCACTCCGCGGGGGGCGGACAGATACGCAGTATTTT. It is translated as CASSPLRGGRTDTQYF.